This T cell receptor (beta chain) came from a study of T cell repertoires and Cas9 in healthy adults. Across the whole study: Characterization of SpCas9-reactive CD4 and CD8 T cells covered multi-effector potency, cytotoxicity and lineage. Study-level points and caveats: SpCas9-reactive effector T cells were reportedly restrained in vitro by SpCas9-reactive regulatory T cells.

The CDR3 length is 14 residues. The ends lost 0 bases at V and 2 bases at J; junction bases unmatched: 1. Germline lookup yields CDR1 SGDLS and CDR2 YYNGEE. To note about this clone: The antigen is not known.

The protocol was immunoSEQ multiplex PCR, while the TCRdb copy is restricted to in-frame clones and leaves out a portion. The sample holds tens of thousands of clones, 80% to 95% seen once. The TCR was taken from a human donor in good health. Material: CD4+ effector T cells (CD127+, CD25-, CD137-, CD154-) from PBMCs; culture status not recorded. V is TRBV9 and J is TRBJ1-2; 7 nucleotides match TRBD1. The CDR3 region is CASSVAGQNYGYTF. CDR3 sequence (DNA): TGTGCCAGCAGCGTAGCGGGACAGAACTATGGCTACACCTTC.